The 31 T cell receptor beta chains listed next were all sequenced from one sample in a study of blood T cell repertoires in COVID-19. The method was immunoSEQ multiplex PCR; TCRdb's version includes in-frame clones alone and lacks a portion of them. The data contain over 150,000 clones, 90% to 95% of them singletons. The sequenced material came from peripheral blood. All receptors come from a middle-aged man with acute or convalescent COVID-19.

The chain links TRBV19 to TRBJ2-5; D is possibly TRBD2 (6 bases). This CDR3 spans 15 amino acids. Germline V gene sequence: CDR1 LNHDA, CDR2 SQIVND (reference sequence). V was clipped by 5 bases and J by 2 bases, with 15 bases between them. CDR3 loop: CASSLRGIRQETQYF. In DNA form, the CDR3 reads TGTGCCAGTAGTCTCCGGGGGATCCGTCAAGAGACCCAGTACTTC.

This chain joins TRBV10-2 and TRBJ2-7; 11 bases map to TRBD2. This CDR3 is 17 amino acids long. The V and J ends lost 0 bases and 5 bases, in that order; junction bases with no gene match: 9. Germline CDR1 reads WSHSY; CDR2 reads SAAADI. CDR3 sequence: CASSESRGTSGSNEQYF. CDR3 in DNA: TGCGCCAGCAGTGAGTCGCGAGGTACTAGCGGGAGCAACGAGCAGTACTTC.

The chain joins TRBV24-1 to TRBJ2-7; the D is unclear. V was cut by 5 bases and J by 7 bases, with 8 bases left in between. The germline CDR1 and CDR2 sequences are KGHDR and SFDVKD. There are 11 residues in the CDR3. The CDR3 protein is CATSVGWEQYF. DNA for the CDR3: TGTGCCACCAGTGTCGGTTGGGAGCAGTACTTC.

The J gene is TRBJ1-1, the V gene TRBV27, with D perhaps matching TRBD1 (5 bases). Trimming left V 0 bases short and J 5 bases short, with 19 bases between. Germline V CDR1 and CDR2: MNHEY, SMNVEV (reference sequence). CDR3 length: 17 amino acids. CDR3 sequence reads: CASSLSQAGRGRTEAFF. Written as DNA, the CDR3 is TGTGCCAGCAGTTTATCACAGGCGGGCCGCGGGAGAACTGAAGCTTTCTTT.

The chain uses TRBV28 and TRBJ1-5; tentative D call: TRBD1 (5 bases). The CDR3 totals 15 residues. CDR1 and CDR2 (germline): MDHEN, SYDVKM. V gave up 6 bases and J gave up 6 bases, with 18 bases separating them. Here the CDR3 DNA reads TGTGCCAGCAGCGGAGGCGGGACCGGTCGTCAGCCCCAGCATTTT. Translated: CASSGGGTGRQPQHF.

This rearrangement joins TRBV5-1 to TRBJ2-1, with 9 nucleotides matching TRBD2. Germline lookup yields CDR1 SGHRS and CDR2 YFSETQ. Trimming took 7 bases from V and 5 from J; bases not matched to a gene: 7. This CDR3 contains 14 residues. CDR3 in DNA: TGCGCCAGCTCATGGATAGCGGGAGACAATGAGCAGTTCTTC. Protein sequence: CASSWIAGDNEQFF.

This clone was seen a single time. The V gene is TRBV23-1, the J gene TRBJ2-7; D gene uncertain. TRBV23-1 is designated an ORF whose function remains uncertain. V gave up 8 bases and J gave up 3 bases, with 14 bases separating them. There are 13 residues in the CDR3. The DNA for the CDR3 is TGCGCCAGCGAGGATGCACGCCTCTACGAGCAGTACGTC. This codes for CASEDARLYEQYV.

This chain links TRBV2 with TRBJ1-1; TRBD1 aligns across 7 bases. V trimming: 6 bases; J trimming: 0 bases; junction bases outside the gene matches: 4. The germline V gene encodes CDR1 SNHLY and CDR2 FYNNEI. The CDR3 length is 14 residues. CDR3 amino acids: CASRGTAMNTEAFF. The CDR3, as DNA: TGTGCCAGCAGAGGGACAGCTATGAACACTGAAGCTTTCTTT.

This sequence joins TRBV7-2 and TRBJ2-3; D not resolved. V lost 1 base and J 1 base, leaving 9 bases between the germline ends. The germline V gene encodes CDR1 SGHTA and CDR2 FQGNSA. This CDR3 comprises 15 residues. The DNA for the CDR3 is TGTGCCAGCAGCTTAGGTGGCTCTCGCACAGATACGCAGTATTTT. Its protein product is CASSLGGSRTDTQYF.

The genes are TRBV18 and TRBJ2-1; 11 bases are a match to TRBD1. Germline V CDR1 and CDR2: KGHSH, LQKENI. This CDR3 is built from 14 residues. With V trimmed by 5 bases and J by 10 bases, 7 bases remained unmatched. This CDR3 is CASSSPDRGREQFF. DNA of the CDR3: TGTGCCAGCTCATCTCCGGACAGGGGGCGCGAGCAGTTCTTC.

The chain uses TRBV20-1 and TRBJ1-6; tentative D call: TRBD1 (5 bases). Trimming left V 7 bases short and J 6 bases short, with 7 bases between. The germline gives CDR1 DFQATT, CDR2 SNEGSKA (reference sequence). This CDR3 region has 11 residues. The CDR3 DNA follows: TGCAGTGTTGGGGCTAATTCACCCCTCCACTTT. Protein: CSVGANSPLHF.

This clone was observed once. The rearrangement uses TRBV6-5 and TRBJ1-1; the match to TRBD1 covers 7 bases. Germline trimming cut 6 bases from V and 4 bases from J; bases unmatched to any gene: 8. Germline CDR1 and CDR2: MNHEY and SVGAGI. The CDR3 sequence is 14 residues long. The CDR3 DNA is TGTGCCAGCAGCCTTGACAGGGTGGGCACTGAAGCTTTCTTT. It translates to CASSLDRVGTEAFF.

As DNA, the CDR3 is TGTGCCAGCGGGGCGAACTCCCAAGAGACCCAGTACTTC. Its translation: CASGANSQETQYF. The V gene is TRBV5-4, the J gene TRBJ2-5; TRBD1 is a possible D gene (5 bases). There are 13 residues in the CDR3. In germline, CDR1 is SGHNT, CDR2 YYREEE (reference sequence). The V end was cut by 7 bases, the J end by 1 base, with 11 bases between. The full variable domain, completed using reference TRBV5-4 and TRBJ2-5, is ETGVTQSPTHLIKTRGQQVTLRCSSQSGHNTVSWYQQALGQGPQFIFQYYREEENGRGNFPPRFSGLQFPNYSSELNVNALELDDSALYLCASGANSQETQYFGPGTRLLVL.

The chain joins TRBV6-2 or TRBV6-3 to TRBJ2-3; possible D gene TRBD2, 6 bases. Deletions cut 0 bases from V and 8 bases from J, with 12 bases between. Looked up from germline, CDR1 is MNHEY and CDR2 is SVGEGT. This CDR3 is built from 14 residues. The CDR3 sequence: CASSYSNWGVTQYF. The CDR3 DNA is TGTGCCAGCAGTTACTCGAATTGGGGGGTTACGCAGTATTTT.

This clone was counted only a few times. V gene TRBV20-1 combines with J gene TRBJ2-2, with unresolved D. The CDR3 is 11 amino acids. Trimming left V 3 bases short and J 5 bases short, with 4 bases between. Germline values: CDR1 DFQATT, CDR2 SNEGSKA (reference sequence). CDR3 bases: TGCAGTGCTAGGAGGACCGGGGAGCTGTTTTTT. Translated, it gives CSARRTGELFF.

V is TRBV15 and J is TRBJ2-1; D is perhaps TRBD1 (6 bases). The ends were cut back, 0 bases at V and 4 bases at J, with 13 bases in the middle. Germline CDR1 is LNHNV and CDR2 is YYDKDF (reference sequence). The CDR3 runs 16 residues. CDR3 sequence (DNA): TGTGCCACCAGCAGAGATCTGGACAGCGTGTACAATGAGCAGTTCTTC. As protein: CATSRDLDSVYNEQFF.

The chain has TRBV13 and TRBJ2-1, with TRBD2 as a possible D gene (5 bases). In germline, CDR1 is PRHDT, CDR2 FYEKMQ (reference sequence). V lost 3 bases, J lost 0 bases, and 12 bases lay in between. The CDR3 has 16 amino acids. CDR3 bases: TGTGCCAGCAGCTTGTCCGAGCGGAGCTCCTACAATGAGCAGTTCTTC. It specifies CASSLSERSSYNEQFF.

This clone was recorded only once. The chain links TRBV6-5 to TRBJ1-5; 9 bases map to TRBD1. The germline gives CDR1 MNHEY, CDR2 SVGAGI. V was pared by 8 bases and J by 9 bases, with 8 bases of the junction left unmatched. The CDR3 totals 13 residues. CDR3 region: CASAGQGSGPQHF. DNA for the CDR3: TGTGCCAGCGCAGGACAGGGGTCTGGGCCCCAGCATTTT.

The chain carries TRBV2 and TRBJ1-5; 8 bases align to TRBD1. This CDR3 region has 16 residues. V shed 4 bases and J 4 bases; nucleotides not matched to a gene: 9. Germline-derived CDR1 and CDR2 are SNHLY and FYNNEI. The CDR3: CASSASGQGLNQPQHF. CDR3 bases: TGTGCCAGCAGTGCCTCTGGACAGGGCCTAAATCAGCCCCAGCATTTT. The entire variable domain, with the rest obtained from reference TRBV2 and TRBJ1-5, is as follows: EPEVTQTPSHQVTQMGQEVILRCVPISNHLYFYWYRQILGQKVEFLVSFYNNEISEKSEIFDDQFSVERPDGSNFTLKIRSTKLEDSAMYFCASSASGQGLNQPQHFGDGTRLSIL.

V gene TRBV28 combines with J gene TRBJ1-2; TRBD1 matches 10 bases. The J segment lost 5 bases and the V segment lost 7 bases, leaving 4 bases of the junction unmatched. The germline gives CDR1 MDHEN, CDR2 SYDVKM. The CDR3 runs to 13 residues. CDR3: CASTMGQGYGYTF. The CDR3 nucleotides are TGTGCCAGCACCATGGGACAGGGGTATGGCTACACCTTC.

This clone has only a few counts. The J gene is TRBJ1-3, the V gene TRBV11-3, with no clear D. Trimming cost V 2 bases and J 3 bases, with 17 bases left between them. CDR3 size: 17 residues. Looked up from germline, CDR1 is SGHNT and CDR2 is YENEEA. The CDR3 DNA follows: TGTGCCAGCAGCTTATCCTCGTCCGTTCCCGGTGGAAACACCATATATTTT. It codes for CASSLSSSVPGGNTIYF.

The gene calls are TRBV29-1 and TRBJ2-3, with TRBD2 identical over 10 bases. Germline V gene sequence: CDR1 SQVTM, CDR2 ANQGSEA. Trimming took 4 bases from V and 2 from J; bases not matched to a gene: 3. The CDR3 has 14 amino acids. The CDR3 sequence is CSVGLAGVTDTQYF. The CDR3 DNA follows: TGCAGCGTTGGTCTAGCGGGAGTCACAGATACGCAGTATTTT.

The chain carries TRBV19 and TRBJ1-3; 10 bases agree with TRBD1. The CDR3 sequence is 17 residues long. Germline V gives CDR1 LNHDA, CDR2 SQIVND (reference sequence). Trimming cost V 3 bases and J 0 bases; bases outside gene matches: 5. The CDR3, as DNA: TGTGCCAGTAGTATGCCCCGGGACAGGGGCTCTGGAAACACCATATATTTT. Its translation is CASSMPRDRGSGNTIYF.

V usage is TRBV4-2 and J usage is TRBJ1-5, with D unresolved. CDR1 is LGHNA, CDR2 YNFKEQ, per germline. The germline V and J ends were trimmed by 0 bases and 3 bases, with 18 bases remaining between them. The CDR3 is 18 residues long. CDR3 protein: CASSQDLGGPTINQPQHF. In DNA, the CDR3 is TGTGCCAGCAGCCAAGATCTCGGCGGGCCTACAATCAATCAGCCCCAGCATTTT.

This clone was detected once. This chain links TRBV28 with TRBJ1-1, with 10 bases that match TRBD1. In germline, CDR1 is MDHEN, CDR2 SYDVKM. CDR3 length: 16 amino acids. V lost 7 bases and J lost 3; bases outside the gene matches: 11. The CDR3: CASNGRDRGVHTEAFF. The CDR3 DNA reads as TGTGCCAGCAATGGTCGGGACAGGGGCGTCCACACTGAAGCTTTCTTT.

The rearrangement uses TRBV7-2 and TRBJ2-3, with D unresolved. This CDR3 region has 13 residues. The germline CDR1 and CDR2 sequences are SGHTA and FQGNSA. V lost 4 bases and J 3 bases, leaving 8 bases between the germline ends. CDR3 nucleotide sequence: TGTGCCAGCAGCTACTCGTTTACAGATACGCAGTATTTT. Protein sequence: CASSYSFTDTQYF.

CDR3 coding DNA: TGTGCCAGCAACGGGGACAGGGGGCTCTACAATGAGCAGTTCTTC. This sequence encodes CASNGDRGLYNEQFF. The chain carries TRBV2 and TRBJ2-1; 12 nucleotides match TRBD1. This CDR3 region has 15 residues. CDR1 is SNHLY, CDR2 FYNNEI, per germline. The J segment lost 3 bases and the V segment lost 7 bases, leaving 4 bases of the junction unmatched.

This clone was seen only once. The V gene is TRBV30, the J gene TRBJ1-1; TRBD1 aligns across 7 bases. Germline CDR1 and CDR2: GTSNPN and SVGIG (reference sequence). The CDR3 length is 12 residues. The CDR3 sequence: CAENRGNTEAFF. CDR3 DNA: TGTGCAGAGAACAGGGGGAACACTGAAGCTTTCTTT.

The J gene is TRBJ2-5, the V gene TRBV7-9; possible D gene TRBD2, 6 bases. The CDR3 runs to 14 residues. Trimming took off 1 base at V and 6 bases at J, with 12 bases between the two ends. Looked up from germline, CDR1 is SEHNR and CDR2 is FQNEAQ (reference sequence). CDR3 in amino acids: CASSLVGGGKTQYF. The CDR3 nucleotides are TGTGCCAGCAGCTTAGTCGGAGGAGGGAAGACCCAGTACTTC.

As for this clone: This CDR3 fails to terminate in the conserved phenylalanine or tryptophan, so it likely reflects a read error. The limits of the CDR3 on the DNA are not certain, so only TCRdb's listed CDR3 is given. The CDR3 sequence is CASSVGKGAGGPEV. The chain carries TRBV28 and TRBJ2-3; the table's D call, TRBD2, has no DNA check behind it. A total of 14 residues make up the CDR3, ends included. Per germline, CDR1 MDHEN and CDR2 SYDVKM.

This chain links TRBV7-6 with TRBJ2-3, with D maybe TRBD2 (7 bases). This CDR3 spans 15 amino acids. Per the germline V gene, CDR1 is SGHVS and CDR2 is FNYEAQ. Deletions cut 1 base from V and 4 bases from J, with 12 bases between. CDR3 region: CASSLGGGAADTQYF. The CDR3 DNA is TGTGCCAGCAGCTTAGGAGGGGGGGCGGCAGATACGCAGTATTTT.